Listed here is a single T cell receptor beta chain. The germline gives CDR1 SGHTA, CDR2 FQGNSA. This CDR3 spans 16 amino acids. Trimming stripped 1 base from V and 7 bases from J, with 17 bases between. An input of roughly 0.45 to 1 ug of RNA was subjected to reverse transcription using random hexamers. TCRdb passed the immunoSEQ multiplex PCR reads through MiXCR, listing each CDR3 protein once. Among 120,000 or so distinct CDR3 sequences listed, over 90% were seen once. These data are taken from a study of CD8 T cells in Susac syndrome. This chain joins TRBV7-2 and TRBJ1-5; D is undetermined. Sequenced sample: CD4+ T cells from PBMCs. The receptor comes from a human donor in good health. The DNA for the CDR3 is TGTGCCAGCAGCTTAGGAACCTCGGTATCTGGACAGCCCCAGCATTTT. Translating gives CASSLGTSVSGQPQHF.